These 5 T cell receptor beta chains share one sample of origin, sequenced in a study of T cell responses to AZD1222 COVID-19 vaccine (dated by TCRdb to the early 2020s). The library was made by the immunoSEQ multiplex PCR assay. TCRdb took over this immuneACCESS table, retaining in-frame rearrangements with V and J assigned. Such tables are incomplete; in checked studies, under half of the missing clones stem from an unresolved V gene, and the remainder is unexplained. The sample profile shows about 110,000 clones; less than 95% of them were found once. Of the sample, roughly 7.6% falls within the top ten clones. The time point label, read with the paper, signifies: baseline before first vaccination. Sequencing was performed on peripheral blood, taken on day 0 of AZD1222 vaccination. The receptor source for this set is an adult in good health.

This chain connects TRBV19 to TRBJ1-4; possible D gene TRBD1, 6 bases. Germline V gene data show CDR1 as LNHDA and CDR2 as SQIVND (reference sequence). The V and J ends lost 9 bases and 10 bases respectively, with 21 bases between them. The CDR3 covers 14 residues. In DNA form, the CDR3 reads TGTGCCAGCAAACGCAGGGGAGTTGATGGAAAACTGTTTTTT. Its protein is CASKRRGVDGKLFF.

V gene TRBV18 combines with J gene TRBJ2-3; no clear D gene. The CDR3 is made up of 13 amino acids. The V gene lost 2 bases and the J gene lost 0 bases, with 3 bases spanning the gap. CDR1 is KGHSH, CDR2 LQKENI, per germline. The CDR3 loop reads CASSPFSTDTQYF. CDR3 bases: TGTGCCAGCTCACCATTTAGCACAGATACGCAGTATTTT.

In nucleotides, the CDR3 is TGTGCCAGCAGTTTAGGACAGGGTGCCCGAAAACTGTTTTTT. Translating it yields CASSLGQGARKLFF. The J gene is TRBJ1-4, the V gene TRBV28, with 8 bases that match TRBD1. The V segment lost 2 bases and the J segment 10 bases; nucleotides outside the gene matches: 6. The CDR3 contains 14 residues. Germline CDR1 and CDR2: MDHEN and SYDVKM.

The V and J genes are TRBV3-1 (or the pseudogene TRBV3-2) and TRBJ1-5; D gene unclear. Germline values: CDR1 LGHDT, CDR2 YNNKEL (reference sequence). This CDR3 contains 16 residues. V was clipped by 1 base and J by 1 base, with 11 bases between them. Here the CDR3 DNA reads TGTGCCAGCAGCCAAGGTTCGGACCCGAGCAATCAGCCCCAGCATTTT. This codes for CASSQGSDPSNQPQHF.

This clone has only a few counts. The rearrangement uses TRBV2 and TRBJ1-2; TRBD1 is a possible D gene (5 bases). CDR1 and CDR2 from the germline V gene are SNHLY and FYNNEI. There are 14 residues in the CDR3. Trimming took 6 bases from V and 4 from J, leaving 15 bases between them. The CDR3 sequence is CASSPGGEIYGYTF. The CDR3 coding sequence is TGTGCCAGCAGCCCGGGGGGGGAGATCTATGGCTACACCTTC.